The next 29 T cell receptor beta chains were all read from a single sample in a study of blood T cells in healthy people across ages. Primers used in a second PCR of about 6 to 11 cycles were a sample-barcoded 5' primer and a J-beta primer mix. TCRdb itself ran the 5' RACE reads through MiXCR, one entry per CDR3 protein. Among under 1 million distinct CDR3 sequences listed, under 45% were seen once. Sample: blood. These receptors were taken from a man between 60 and 70 years old in good health.

The chain recombines TRBV4-1 with TRBJ2-7; 8 bases match TRBD2. The CDR3 consists of 16 residues. V was clipped by 0 bases and J by 0 bases; unmatched bases: 4. CDR1 and CDR2 from the germline V gene are MGHRA and YSYEKL. The DNA for the CDR3 is TGCGCCAGCAGCCAAGATATGGCGGGGGGCTCCTACGAGCAGTACTTC. As protein: CASSQDMAGGSYEQYF.

This rearrangement joins TRBV27 to TRBJ2-7; D unresolved. V was clipped by 2 bases and J by 5 bases, with 10 bases between them. This CDR3 comprises 13 residues. Germline CDR1 is MNHEY and CDR2 is SMNVEV (reference sequence). CDR3 coding DNA: TGTGCCAGCAGTTTAAACTTCGCCCACGAGCAGTACTTC. This gives the protein CASSLNFAHEQYF.

This chain joins TRBV20-1 and TRBJ1-2; D is undetermined. Per the germline V gene, CDR1 is DFQATT and CDR2 is SNEGSKA (reference sequence). The CDR3 runs to 14 residues. V was trimmed by 2 bases and J by 4 bases, leaving 14 bases between them. The CDR3 here is CSARRVVGSYGYTF. The CDR3 nucleotides are TGCAGTGCTAGAAGGGTAGTGGGGAGCTATGGCTACACCTTC.

There are a few counts of this clonotype. This sequence joins TRBV28 and TRBJ2-1, with 8 bases identical to TRBD2. Germline CDR1 reads MDHEN; CDR2 reads SYDVKM. There are 16 residues in the CDR3. V shed 2 bases, J shed 6 bases, and the junction held 9 bases outside the gene matches. The CDR3 DNA follows: TGTGCCAGCAGTTTACAGCCAGCGGGGGCTCTCAATGAGCAGTTCTTC. Its protein is CASSLQPAGALNEQFF.

This clonotype was seen a few times. V gene TRBV20-1 combines with J gene TRBJ2-7; D is perhaps TRBD1 (6 bases). With 1 base removed from V and 5 bases from J, the gap between germline ends came to 12 bases. This CDR3 has 13 residues. CDR1 is DFQATT and CDR2 is SNEGSKA in the germline V gene (reference sequence). CDR3 loop: CSARGQGSNEQYF. The CDR3 DNA sequence: TGCAGTGCTAGAGGGCAGGGGAGCAACGAGCAGTACTTC.

This clonotype has just a few counts. The genes are TRBV15 and TRBJ1-6; D not resolved. Germline V gives CDR1 LNHNV, CDR2 YYDKDF (reference sequence). This CDR3 contains 15 residues. Trimming pared 3 bases from V and 9 bases from J, leaving 15 bases between. The CDR3 DNA sequence: TGTGCCACCAGCAGGGTATCAAACCCCGTTTCACCCCTCCACTTT. This gives the protein CATSRVSNPVSPLHF.

This clonotype was counted a few times. V usage is TRBV16 and J usage is TRBJ1-2; 9 bases fit TRBD1. Per germline, CDR1 KGHSY and CDR2 FQNENV. V lost 3 bases, J lost 7 bases, and 6 bases stayed unmatched. This CDR3 comprises 14 residues. Here the CDR3 DNA reads TGTGCCAGCAGCCATGGACAGGGGCAAGGTGGCTACACCTTC. The encoded protein is CASSHGQGQGGYTF.

The table lists this clonotype with a count of one. The chain joins TRBV20-1 to TRBJ2-3; TRBD1 is a possible D gene (7 bases). V shed 4 bases and J shed 5 bases, with 19 bases lying between them. Germline CDR1 and CDR2: DFQATT and SNEGSKA (reference sequence). The CDR3 loop spans 15 amino acids. The chain's CDR3 is CSANDLGGGIDTQYF. The CDR3, as DNA: TGCAGTGCTAACGACCTAGGAGGGGGCATAGATACGCAGTATTTT.

The rearrangement joins TRBV7-2 to TRBJ1-5; D perhaps matches TRBD1 (5 bases). The CDR3 length is 15 residues. The germline gives CDR1 SGHTA, CDR2 FQGNSA. Deletions cut 1 base from V and 7 bases from J, with 14 bases between. This CDR3 is CASSLVSGREQPQHF. CDR3 nucleotides: TGTGCCAGCAGCTTAGTTTCAGGGAGAGAACAGCCCCAGCATTTT.

This clonotype has a single count. The V and J genes are TRBV5-1 and TRBJ2-1; D not resolved. The J call is doubtful: the DNA matches TRBJ2-7 better. This CDR3 spans 15 amino acids. Germline-derived CDR1 and CDR2 are SGHRS and YFSETQ. CDR3 protein: CASSLDGVSLYEQYF. The CDR3 DNA is TGCGCCAGCAGCTTGGATGGGGTTAGCCTCTACGAGCAGTACTTC.

This rearrangement joins TRBV2 to TRBJ2-7; 11 nucleotides agree with TRBD1. J gave up 3 bases and V 6 bases, and 4 bases lay outside the gene matches. The CDR3 totals 14 residues. Germline loops: CDR1 SNHLY, CDR2 FYNNEI. This chain's CDR3 is CASREDRGLYEQYF. The CDR3 coding sequence is TGTGCCAGCAGGGAGGACAGGGGGCTCTACGAGCAGTACTTC.

The chain joins TRBV7-2 to TRBJ1-2; 9 nucleotides line up with TRBD1. Germline CDR1 SGHTA, CDR2 FQGNSA. This CDR3 is 15 amino acids long. J gave up 4 bases and V 5 bases, and 8 bases lay outside the gene matches. In DNA, the CDR3 is TGTGCCAGCAGCCCGGACAGGGGACATACCTATGGCTACACCTTC. Amino acids: CASSPDRGHTYGYTF. Together with reference TRBV7-2 and TRBJ1-2, the CDR3 gives the full variable domain: GAGVSQSPSNKVTEKGKDVELRCDPISGHTALYWYRQSLGQGLEFLIYFQGNSAPDKSGLPSDRFSAERTGGSVSTLTIQRTQQEDSAVYLCASSPDRGHTYGYTFGSGTRLTVV.

This chain links TRBV27 with TRBJ2-2, with D perhaps matching TRBD1 or TRBD2 (5 bases each). The CDR3 is made up of 14 amino acids. The germline gives CDR1 MNHEY, CDR2 SMNVEV (reference sequence). V was pared by 7 bases and J by 0 bases, with 9 bases between. The CDR3 DNA follows: TGTGCCAGCAAGGGGACGGCGAACACCGGGGAGCTGTTTTTT. Translation gives CASKGTANTGELFF.

The sample holds a few counts of this clonotype. The J gene is TRBJ2-1, the V gene TRBV25-1; possibly TRBD1 for D (5 bases). Germline CDR1 is MGHDK and CDR2 is SYGVNS. The CDR3 covers 16 residues. Trimming removed 4 bases from V and 4 bases from J, with 17 bases in between. The CDR3 region has the DNA TGTGCCAGCAGTGCGGACACCTCAGAAAAGTACAATGAGCAGTTCTTC. Residues: CASSADTSEKYNEQFF.

In its sample, this clonotype was seen a few times. The V call is TRBV7-2, the J call TRBJ2-4; D might be TRBD2 (5 bases). V lost 5 bases and J 7 bases, leaving 15 bases between the germline ends. CDR1 is SGHTA, CDR2 FQGNSA, per germline. The CDR3 contains 14 residues. CDR3: CASSPDYGANIQYF. In DNA form, the CDR3 reads TGTGCCAGCAGCCCCGACTACGGCGCGAACATTCAGTACTTC.

As regards this clonotype: This may be a read error, as it is one base from a much larger clone. The gene calls are TRBV27 and TRBJ2-5; tentatively, D is TRBD1 (6 bases). The DNA end favors TRBJ2-7, so the J call may be wrong. The CDR3 consists of 12 residues. CDR1 is MNHEY, CDR2 SMNVEV, per germline (reference sequence). CDR3 DNA sequence: TGTGCCGGCAGCCGGTGGGGGCGCGAGCAGTACTTC. This gives the protein CAGSRWGREQYF.

The chain has TRBV13 and TRBJ2-5; D ambiguous. The CDR3 is 16 amino acids. V lost 5 bases, J lost 0 bases, and 16 bases lay in between. The germline V gene encodes CDR1 PRHDT and CDR2 FYEKMQ (reference sequence). CDR3 DNA: TGTGCCAGCAGCCTCTCTTCTACCCGGTACCAAGAGACCCAGTACTTC. Translated, it gives CASSLSSTRYQETQYF.

This clonotype was counted between two and nine times. The chain recombines TRBV29-1 with TRBJ1-1; D unresolved. CDR3 length: 12 residues. Trimming stripped 4 bases from V and 1 base from J, with 7 bases between. Germline CDR1 is SQVTM and CDR2 is ANQGSEA. This CDR3 reads CSVGHPNTEAFF. CDR3 in DNA: TGCAGCGTTGGACACCCGAACACTGAAGCTTTCTTT.

V and J are TRBV20-1 and TRBJ2-5; 8 positions match TRBD2. V dropped 2 bases and J dropped 11; count of bases not matched to a gene: 10. Germline V CDR1 and CDR2: DFQATT, SNEGSKA (reference sequence). The CDR3 is made up of 13 amino acids. This CDR3 is CSARRTSGGLQYF. CDR3 in DNA: TGCAGTGCTAGAAGAACCAGCGGGGGCCTTCAGTACTTC.

This clonotype was recorded a few times. This chain links TRBV4-3 with TRBJ2-7; D gene uncertain. The V gene's germline CDR1 is LGHNA and CDR2 YSLEER. The V end was cut by 1 base, the J end by 3 bases, with 13 bases between. The CDR3 totals 15 residues. Here the CDR3 reads CASSQVESPGYEQYF. As DNA, the CDR3 is TGCGCCAGCAGCCAAGTCGAGAGCCCTGGCTACGAGCAGTACTTC.

The CDR3 region has the DNA TGTGCCACCAGCAGAGATAGAGACAGGGGAGAGACCCAGTACTTC. It encodes CATSRDRDRGETQYF. The gene calls are TRBV15 and TRBJ2-4; 8 positions match TRBD1. The tail of the sequence fits TRBJ2-5 better, so the J call may be wrong. Germline V gene sequence: CDR1 LNHNV, CDR2 YYDKDF (reference sequence). This CDR3 has 15 residues.

V and J are TRBV10-2 and TRBJ1-3, with D maybe TRBD1 (6 bases). Trimming removed 0 bases at V and 0 bases at J, with 9 bases between. The germline CDR1 and CDR2 sequences are WSHSY and SAAADI. The CDR3 is made up of 16 amino acids. The CDR3 bases are TGCGCCAGCAGTGAGTCAGGACAGTTCTCTGGAAACACCATATATTTT. It is translated as CASSESGQFSGNTIYF.

Comments on this clonotype: An end of the junction differs from the germline gene, which may be a read error. This chain uses TRBV5-1 with TRBJ2-7; tentatively, D is TRBD2 (6 bases). The CDR3 is made up of 14 amino acids. Germline V gene lookup returns CDR1 SGHRS and CDR2 YFSETQ. The CDR3 spells CAGSSEGLSYEQYF. The CDR3 region has the DNA TGCGCCGGCAGCTCGGAGGGACTTTCCTACGAGCAGTACTTC.

This clonotype occurred a few times. The chain couples TRBV6-1 to TRBJ2-7; 7 bases align to TRBD1. Germline V gene data show CDR1 as MNHNS and CDR2 as SASEGT. V lost 6 bases and J lost 2; bases outside the gene matches: 4. There are 13 residues in the CDR3. CDR3 sequence (DNA): TGTGCCAGCAGCGACAGGGACCCCTACGAGCAGTACTTC. Translation: CASSDRDPYEQYF.

The chain is built from TRBV20-1 and TRBJ2-2; perhaps D is TRBD1 or TRBD2 (7 bases each). Trimming left V 2 bases short and J 5 bases short, with 18 bases between. This CDR3 has 16 amino acids. Germline lookup yields CDR1 DFQATT and CDR2 SNEGSKA (reference sequence). This CDR3 reads CSARKGGTATTGELFF. DNA for the CDR3: TGCAGTGCTAGAAAGGGAGGGACAGCCACTACCGGGGAGCTGTTTTTT.

Comments on this clonotype: A read error may produce the germline difference seen at one junction end. The chain employs TRBV27 and TRBJ2-4; 8 nucleotides match TRBD2. TRBJ2-5 matches the DNA end more closely, so the J call is doubtful. The CDR3 runs to 14 residues. The germline CDR1 and CDR2 sequences are MNHEY and SMNVEV (reference sequence). The CDR3 loop reads CAGSRGGSQETQYF. The CDR3 nucleotides read TGTGCCGGCAGCCGGGGGGGCAGCCAAGAGACCCAGTACTTC.

A few counts support this clonotype. J is TRBJ1-2 and V is TRBV5-1; D is unclear. The germline V gene encodes CDR1 SGHRS and CDR2 YFSETQ. There are 16 residues in the CDR3. V lost 0 bases and J lost 0, with 12 bases in between. The CDR3 sequence: CASSLALGVSNYGYTF. The CDR3 DNA is TGCGCCAGCAGCTTGGCCCTTGGGGTATCTAACTATGGCTACACCTTC.

V is TRBV3-1 and J is TRBJ2-7; the match to TRBD2 covers 9 bases. Germline V gene lookup returns CDR1 LGHDT and CDR2 YNNKEL (reference sequence). The CDR3 consists of 17 residues. V gave up 1 base and J gave up 2 bases; unmatched junction bases: 9. The CDR3 sequence: CASSQVVSSGIPYEQYF. CDR3 nucleotide sequence: TGTGCCAGCAGCCAAGTAGTTTCTAGCGGGATACCCTACGAGCAGTACTTC.

This clonotype showed up just a few times. The rearrangement links TRBV7-4 to TRBJ1-6, with 9 bases aligning to TRBD1. CDR1 and CDR2 from the germline V gene are SGHVT and SQSDAQ. The V segment lost 3 bases and the J segment 6 bases; nucleotides outside the gene matches: 6. This CDR3 spans 16 amino acids. CDR3 sequence: CASSFTSDRGNSPLHF. CDR3 bases: TGTGCCAGCAGCTTTACATCGGACAGGGGTAATTCACCCCTCCACTTT.